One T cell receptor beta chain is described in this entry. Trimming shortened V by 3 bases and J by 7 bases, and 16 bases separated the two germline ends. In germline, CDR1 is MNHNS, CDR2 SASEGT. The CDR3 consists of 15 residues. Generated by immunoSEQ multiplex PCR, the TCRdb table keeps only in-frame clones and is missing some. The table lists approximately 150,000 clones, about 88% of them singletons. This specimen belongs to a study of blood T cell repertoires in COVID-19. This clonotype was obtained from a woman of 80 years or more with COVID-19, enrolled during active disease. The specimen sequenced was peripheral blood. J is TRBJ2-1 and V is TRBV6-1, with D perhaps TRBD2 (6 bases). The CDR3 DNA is TGTGCCAGCAGTGATGGGGAGTTTGGGGGGAATGAGCAGTTCTTC. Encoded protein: CASSDGEFGGNEQFF.